One sample yielded the 26 T cell receptor beta chains listed below, sequenced in a study of cytomegalovirus exposure and HLA in healthy donors. The PCR was carried out with 60 Vbeta primers and 13 Jbeta primers. Sequencing was performed with immunoSEQ multiplex PCR; in TCRdb, only in-frame clones are kept and a portion is missing. The data show tens of thousands of clones, 80% seen once. The sample comprised PBMCs. Receptors were obtained from a woman aged 50 to 60 in good health and CMV-seropositive.

The chain employs TRBV20-1 and TRBJ2-5, with D uncertain. From germline, CDR1 is DFQATT and CDR2 SNEGSKA (reference sequence). The CDR3 has 11 residues. The CDR3 loop reads CSFPARETQYF. Written as DNA, the CDR3 is TGCAGCTTCCCCGCACGGGAGACCCAGTACTTC.

The J gene is TRBJ2-3, the V gene TRBV5-1; 9 bases line up with TRBD2. Germline lookup yields CDR1 SGHRS and CDR2 YFSETQ. The CDR3 covers 17 residues. J gave up 3 bases and V 4 bases, and 12 bases lay outside the gene matches. The CDR3 sequence: CASSPGHGSGRTDTQYF. The CDR3 bases are TGCGCCAGCAGCCCGGGGCATGGTAGCGGGAGAACAGATACGCAGTATTTT.

This clone was detected a few times. The chain combines TRBV27 with TRBJ1-2, with D perhaps TRBD1 (6 bases). The ends were cut back, 4 bases at V and 8 bases at J, with 14 bases in the middle. Looked up from germline, CDR1 is MNHEY and CDR2 is SMNVEV (reference sequence). The length of the CDR3 is 13 residues. The CDR3 is CASSSTGMEGYTF. CDR3 coding DNA: TGTGCCAGCAGTTCGACAGGTATGGAGGGCTACACCTTC.

This rearrangement joins TRBV7-3 to TRBJ2-3; no clear D gene. This CDR3 comprises 15 residues. Trimming took off 5 bases at V and 0 bases at J, with 12 bases between the two ends. CDR1 and CDR2 from the germline V gene are SGHTA and FQGTGA. Written as DNA, the CDR3 is TGTGCCAGCAGCCCCCGTCTAGAAAGCACAGATACGCAGTATTTT. It codes for CASSPRLESTDTQYF.

The chain is built from TRBV19 and TRBJ1-5; 10 bases line up with TRBD1. This CDR3 spans 15 amino acids. V trimming: 3 bases; J trimming: 7 bases; junction bases outside the gene matches: 6. Per germline, CDR1 LNHDA and CDR2 SQIVND (reference sequence). The CDR3 loop is CASSMTGQGRQPQHF. CDR3 DNA sequence: TGTGCCAGTAGTATGACGGGACAGGGGAGGCAGCCCCAGCATTTT.

This chain connects TRBV7-8 to TRBJ2-3; D possibly corresponds to TRBD2 (6 bases). The V and J ends lost 5 bases and 0 bases respectively, with 12 bases between them. The CDR3 is made up of 15 amino acids. Germline V gene data show CDR1 as SGHVS and CDR2 as FQNEAQ. The CDR3 DNA reads TGTGCCAGCAGCCCCCCTCGGGAGAGCACAGATACGCAGTATTTT. The encoded protein is CASSPPRESTDTQYF.

This chain uses TRBV11-2 with TRBJ2-7; possible D gene TRBD1, 5 bases. Germline assignment: CDR1 SGHAT and CDR2 FQNNGV. V lost 4 bases and J lost 7, with 20 bases in between. The CDR3 consists of 15 residues. This chain's CDR3 is CASSSLMGGRGEQYF. CDR3 DNA sequence: TGTGCCAGCAGCTCCCTCATGGGTGGTAGGGGAGAGCAGTACTTC.

The chain links TRBV18 to TRBJ1-1; D not certain. Germline V gene data show CDR1 as KGHSH and CDR2 as LQKENI. V lost 6 bases and J lost 7, with 12 bases in between. The CDR3 is 12 residues long. The CDR3 loop reads CASSPLPGEAFF. The CDR3 bases are TGTGCCAGCTCCCCTTTGCCGGGTGAAGCTTTCTTT.

The CDR3 loop is CASSPVDRGLPGTIYF. CDR3 coding DNA: TGTGCCAGCTCACCGGTGGACAGGGGACTGCCGGGCACCATATATTTT. This chain links TRBV18 with TRBJ1-3; 9 nucleotides agree with TRBD1. The CDR3 has 16 amino acids. With V trimmed by 3 bases and J by 9 bases, 12 bases remained unmatched. Per germline, CDR1 KGHSH and CDR2 LQKENI.

This clone turned up a few times. The chain recombines TRBV5-6 with TRBJ2-7; tentatively, D is TRBD2 (5 bases). V lost 1 base to trimming and J lost 7 bases, with 12 bases between them. The CDR3 is 13 amino acids. In germline, CDR1 is SGHDT, CDR2 YYEEEE. The CDR3 coding sequence is TGTGCCAGCAGCTTGATGACTTCGGGGGAGCAGTACGTC. This encodes CASSLMTSGEQYV.

This clone has only a few counts. The V call is TRBV4-2, the J call TRBJ2-3, with D possibly matching TRBD2 (5 bases). The CDR3 has 15 amino acids. The germline V gene encodes CDR1 LGHNA and CDR2 YNFKEQ. V was clipped by 0 bases and J by 3 bases, with 10 bases between them. The CDR3 here is CASSQDPGITDTQYF. The CDR3 DNA sequence: TGTGCCAGCAGCCAAGACCCCGGGATTACAGATACGCAGTATTTT.

This clone occurred a few times. The chain combines TRBV2 with TRBJ2-2; D not certain. This CDR3 is 12 amino acids long. CDR1 and CDR2 (germline): SNHLY, FYNNEI. The V and J ends lost 4 bases and 6 bases respectively, with 6 bases between them. The CDR3 nucleotides read TGTGCCAGCAGTGTCCCATCCGGGGAGCTGTTTTTT. It translates to CASSVPSGELFF.

The chain recombines TRBV6-4 with TRBJ2-1; D perhaps matches TRBD2 (7 bases). This CDR3 is 16 amino acids long. Deletions cut 3 bases from V and 8 bases from J, with 20 bases between. CDR1 is MRHNA and CDR2 is SNTAGT in the germline V gene. The chain's CDR3 is CASSEVPGGLWDEQFF. CDR3 coding DNA: TGTGCCAGCAGTGAAGTCCCGGGGGGCCTTTGGGATGAGCAGTTCTTC.

This clone was observed once. The chain uses TRBV18 and TRBJ1-4; D unclear. Trimming removed 3 bases at V and 1 base at J, with 12 bases between. The CDR3 is 16 residues long. CDR1 and CDR2 (germline): KGHSH, LQKENI. The CDR3 region is CASSPFIQETNEKLFF. The CDR3 nucleotides read TGTGCCAGCTCACCCTTTATCCAGGAAACTAATGAAAAACTGTTTTTT.

This clone was observed a single time. This chain uses TRBV6-1 with TRBJ1-2; TRBD1 aligns across 7 bases. CDR3 length equals 15 residues. The germline V gene encodes CDR1 MNHNS and CDR2 SASEGT. The V and J ends lost 5 bases and 5 bases, in that order; junction bases with no gene match: 11. CDR3 amino acids: CASSRWGTVTYGYTF. CDR3 DNA: TGTGCCAGCAGTAGGTGGGGGACAGTGACTTATGGCTACACCTTC.

Concerning this clone itself: Other DNA sequences in this specimen translate into the identical CDR3. The DNA for the CDR3 is TGTGCCAGCAGCGTAGCAGGGGTTCAAGAGACCCAGTACTTC. It codes for CASSVAGVQETQYF. The chain employs TRBV9 and TRBJ2-5, with a possible D match to TRBD1 (6 bases). The germline V gene has CDR1 SGDLS and CDR2 YYNGEE. CDR3 length: 14 residues. Trimming left V 0 bases short and J 2 bases short, with 8 bases between.

The rearrangement joins TRBV27 to TRBJ2-7; perhaps TRBD2 as D (6 bases). This CDR3 has 14 residues. Trimming stripped 9 bases from V and 2 bases from J, with 17 bases between. Germline V gene data show CDR1 as MNHEY and CDR2 as SMNVEV (reference sequence). The CDR3 coding sequence is TGTGCCAGGCGGGCCCGGGGAGGCCCCTACGAGCAGTACTTC. Protein sequence: CARRARGGPYEQYF.

The chain couples TRBV6-4 to TRBJ2-3; TRBD1 is a possible D gene (5 bases). Germline CDR1 reads MRHNA; CDR2 reads SNTAGT. Trimming took off 3 bases at V and 2 bases at J, with 9 bases between the two ends. CDR3 length equals 14 residues. The DNA of the CDR3 is TGTGCCAGCAGTGATGCACAGGACACAGATACGCAGTATTTT. Translation: CASSDAQDTDTQYF.

This clone was seen a few times. The genes are TRBV6-5 and TRBJ1-6; 10 bases are shared with TRBD1. V dropped 6 bases and J dropped 9; count of bases not matched to a gene: 5. CDR1 MNHEY and CDR2 SVGAGI come from the germline V gene. This CDR3 comprises 14 residues. The CDR3 here is CASSRDRGGSPLHF. In DNA form, the CDR3 reads TGTGCCAGCAGCCGGGACAGGGGAGGTTCACCCCTCCACTTT.

The genes are TRBV5-4 and TRBJ1-1; TRBD1 is a possible D gene (5 bases). Germline V CDR1 and CDR2: SGHNT, YYREEE (reference sequence). This CDR3 spans 15 amino acids. V shed 4 bases and J shed 1 base, with 14 bases lying between them. CDR3 region: CASSPGGLQNTEAFF. The CDR3 DNA reads as TGTGCCAGCAGCCCCGGGGGACTTCAGAACACTGAAGCTTTCTTT.

V and J are TRBV30 and TRBJ2-7, with TRBD2 as a possible D gene (6 bases). The CDR3 totals 12 residues. Trimming removed 3 bases from V and 7 bases from J, with 13 bases in between. The V gene's germline CDR1 is GTSNPN and CDR2 SVGIG (reference sequence). The CDR3 DNA reads as TGTGCCTGGAGCGCGACTAGGGGAGAGCAGTACGTC. Translated, it gives CAWSATRGEQYV.

The rearrangement joins TRBV18 to TRBJ1-4; D may be TRBD1 (6 bases). This CDR3 spans 20 amino acids. With 1 base removed from V and 5 bases from J, the gap between germline ends came to 26 bases. CDR1 and CDR2 (germline): KGHSH, LQKENI. In DNA, the CDR3 is TGTGCCAGCTCACCACGAGCTCCCGGGACACACCAGATTTGGAATGAAAAACTGTTTTTT. Its translation is CASSPRAPGTHQIWNEKLFF.

The gene calls are TRBV10-3 and TRBJ1-2, with 8 bases lining up with TRBD1. From germline, CDR1 is ENHRY and CDR2 SYGVKD. The junction had 9 bases not matched to a gene; V was cut back by 5 bases and J by 7 bases. The CDR3 spans 14 residues. CDR3 sequence: CAISINSGGSGYTF. In DNA form, the CDR3 reads TGTGCCATCAGTATAAACTCAGGGGGCTCTGGCTACACCTTC.

The chain employs TRBV7-3 and TRBJ1-5; D possibly corresponds to TRBD1 (5 bases). The CDR3 sequence is 13 residues long. Germline V gene sequence: CDR1 SGHTA, CDR2 FQGTGA. Deletions cut 4 bases from V and 11 bases from J, with 15 bases between. The CDR3 spells CASSSSAGGAQHF. The DNA for the CDR3 is TGTGCCAGCAGCTCCTCGGCGGGGGGGGCCCAGCATTTT. The whole variable domain, filled in from reference TRBV7-3 and TRBJ1-5, reads GAGVSQTPSNKVTEKGKYVELRCDPISGHTALYWYRQSLGQGPEFLIYFQGTGAADDSGLPNDRFFAVRPEGSVSTLKIQRTERGDSAVYLCASSSSAGGAQHFGDGTRLSIL.

The chain recombines TRBV10-3 with TRBJ2-1; 9 bases line up with TRBD2. V gave up 6 bases and J gave up 3 bases; unmatched junction bases: 6. The CDR3 length is 15 residues. Germline V lookup: CDR1 ENHRY, CDR2 SYGVKD. Here the CDR3 reads CAISLAGVLYNEQFF. The DNA of the CDR3 is TGTGCCATCAGCTTAGCGGGAGTGCTCTACAATGAGCAGTTCTTC.

The chain has TRBV5-1 and TRBJ1-2; 9 nucleotides agree with TRBD1. Looked up from germline, CDR1 is SGHRS and CDR2 is YFSETQ. The CDR3 length is 14 residues. V shed 4 bases, J shed 4 bases, and the junction held 5 bases outside the gene matches. CDR3 in amino acids: CASSPDRGSYGYTF. In nucleotides, the CDR3 is TGCGCCAGCAGCCCCGACAGGGGGAGCTATGGCTACACCTTC.